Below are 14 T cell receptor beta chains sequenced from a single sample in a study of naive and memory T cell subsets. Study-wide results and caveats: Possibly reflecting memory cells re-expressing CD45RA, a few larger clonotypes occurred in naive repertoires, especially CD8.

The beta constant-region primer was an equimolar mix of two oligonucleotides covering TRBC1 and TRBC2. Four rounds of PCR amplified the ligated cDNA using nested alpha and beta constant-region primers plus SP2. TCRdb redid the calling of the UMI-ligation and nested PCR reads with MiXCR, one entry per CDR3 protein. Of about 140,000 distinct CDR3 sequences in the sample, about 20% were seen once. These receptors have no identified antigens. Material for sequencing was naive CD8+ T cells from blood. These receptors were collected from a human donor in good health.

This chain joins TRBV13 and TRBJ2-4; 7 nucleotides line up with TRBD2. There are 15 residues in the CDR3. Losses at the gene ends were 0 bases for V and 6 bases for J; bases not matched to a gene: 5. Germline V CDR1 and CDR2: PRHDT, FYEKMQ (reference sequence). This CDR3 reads CASSLGQIAGNIQYF. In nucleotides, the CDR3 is TGTGCCAGCAGCTTAGGTCAAATAGCGGGAAACATTCAGTACTTC.

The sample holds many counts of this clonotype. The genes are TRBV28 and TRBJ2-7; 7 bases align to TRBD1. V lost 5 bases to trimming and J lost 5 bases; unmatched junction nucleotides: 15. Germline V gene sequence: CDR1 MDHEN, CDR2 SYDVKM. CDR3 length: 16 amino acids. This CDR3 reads CASSLTSGGRPNEQYF. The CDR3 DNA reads TGTGCCAGCAGTCTAACGTCAGGGGGAAGACCTAACGAGCAGTACTTC.

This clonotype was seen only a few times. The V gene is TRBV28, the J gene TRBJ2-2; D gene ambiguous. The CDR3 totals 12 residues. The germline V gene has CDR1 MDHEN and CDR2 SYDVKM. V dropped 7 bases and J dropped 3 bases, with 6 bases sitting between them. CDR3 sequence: CASIRDTGELFF. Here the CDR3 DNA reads TGTGCCAGCATTCGTGACACCGGGGAGCTGTTTTTT. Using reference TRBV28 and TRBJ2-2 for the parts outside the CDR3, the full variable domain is DVKVTQSSRYLVKRTGEKVFLECVQDMDHENMFWYRQDPGLGLRLIYFSYDVKMKEKGDIPEGYSVSREKKERFSLILESASTNQTSMYLCASIRDTGELFFGEGSRLTVL.

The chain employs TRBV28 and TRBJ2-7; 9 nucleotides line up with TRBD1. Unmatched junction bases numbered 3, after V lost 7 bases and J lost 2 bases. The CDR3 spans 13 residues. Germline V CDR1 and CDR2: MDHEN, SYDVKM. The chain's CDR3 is CASIRDRAYEQYF. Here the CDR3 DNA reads TGTGCCAGCATACGGGACAGGGCCTACGAGCAGTACTTC.

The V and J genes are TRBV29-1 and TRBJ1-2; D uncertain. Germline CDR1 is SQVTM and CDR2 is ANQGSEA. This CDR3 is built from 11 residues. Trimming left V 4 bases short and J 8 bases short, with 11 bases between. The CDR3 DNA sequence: TGCAGCGTTGTGGAGGGCGGGGGCTACACCTTC. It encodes CSVVEGGGYTF. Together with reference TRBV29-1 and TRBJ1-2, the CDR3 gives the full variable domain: SAVISQKPSRDICQRGTSLTIQCQVDSQVTMMFWYRQQPGQSLTLIATANQGSEATYESGFVIDKFPISRPNLTFSTLTVSNMSPEDSSIYLCSVVEGGGYTFGSGTRLTVV.

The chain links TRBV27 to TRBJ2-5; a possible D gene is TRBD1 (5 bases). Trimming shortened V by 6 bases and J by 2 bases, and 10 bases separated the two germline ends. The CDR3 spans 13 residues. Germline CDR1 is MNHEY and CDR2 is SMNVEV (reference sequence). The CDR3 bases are TGTGCCAGCAGCGCAGGGTTACAAGAGACCCAGTACTTC. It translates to CASSAGLQETQYF.

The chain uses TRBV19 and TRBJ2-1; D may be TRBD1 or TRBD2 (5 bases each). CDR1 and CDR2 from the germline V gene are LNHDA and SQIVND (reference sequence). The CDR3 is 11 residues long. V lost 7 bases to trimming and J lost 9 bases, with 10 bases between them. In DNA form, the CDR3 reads TGTGCCAGTACCCTCGGGGCTGAGCAGTTCTTC. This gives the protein CASTLGAEQFF.

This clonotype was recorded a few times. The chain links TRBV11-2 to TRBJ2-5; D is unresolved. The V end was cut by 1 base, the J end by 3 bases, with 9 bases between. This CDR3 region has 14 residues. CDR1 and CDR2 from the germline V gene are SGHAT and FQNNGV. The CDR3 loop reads CASSLVGWKETQYF. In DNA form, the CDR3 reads TGTGCCAGCAGCTTAGTAGGGTGGAAAGAGACCCAGTACTTC.

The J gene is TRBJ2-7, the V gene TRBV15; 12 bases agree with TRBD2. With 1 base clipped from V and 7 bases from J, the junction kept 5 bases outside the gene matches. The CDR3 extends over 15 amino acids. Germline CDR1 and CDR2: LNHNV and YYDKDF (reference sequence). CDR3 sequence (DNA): TGTGCCACCAGCAGAGGGACTAGCGGGACTCGAGAGCAGTACTTC. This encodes CATSRGTSGTREQYF.

CDR3 bases: TGTGCCAGCAGTGATCCAGGGGATACAGATACGCAGTATTTT. It codes for CASSDPGDTDTQYF. The rearrangement joins TRBV2 to TRBJ2-3, with D perhaps matching TRBD1 (6 bases). V lost 3 bases, J lost 3 bases, and 10 bases lay in between. Per the germline V gene, CDR1 is SNHLY and CDR2 is FYNNEI. The CDR3 spans 14 residues.

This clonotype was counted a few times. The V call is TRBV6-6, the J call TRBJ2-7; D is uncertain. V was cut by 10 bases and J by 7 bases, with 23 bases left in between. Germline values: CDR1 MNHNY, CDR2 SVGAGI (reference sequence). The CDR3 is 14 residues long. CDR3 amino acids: CATSDSLGMGEQYF. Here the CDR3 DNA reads TGTGCCACCAGCGACTCCCTGGGGATGGGTGAGCAGTACTTC.

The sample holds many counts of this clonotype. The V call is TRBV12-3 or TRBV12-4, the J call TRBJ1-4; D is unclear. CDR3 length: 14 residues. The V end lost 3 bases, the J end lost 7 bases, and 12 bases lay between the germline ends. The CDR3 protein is CASSFGSWSEKLFF. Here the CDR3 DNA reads TGTGCCAGCAGTTTCGGGTCTTGGAGTGAAAAACTGTTTTTT.

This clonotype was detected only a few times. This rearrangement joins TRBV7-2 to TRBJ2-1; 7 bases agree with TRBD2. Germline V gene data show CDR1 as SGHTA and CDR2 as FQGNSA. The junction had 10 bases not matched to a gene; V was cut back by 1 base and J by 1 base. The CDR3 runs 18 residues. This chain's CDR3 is CASSLDPWSGMSYNEQFF. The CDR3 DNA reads TGTGCCAGCAGCTTAGACCCTTGGAGCGGGATGTCCTACAATGAGCAGTTCTTC.

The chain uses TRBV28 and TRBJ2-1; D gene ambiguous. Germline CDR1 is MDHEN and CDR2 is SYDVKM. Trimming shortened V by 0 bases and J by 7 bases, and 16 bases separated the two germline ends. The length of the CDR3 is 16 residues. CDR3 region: CASSLWGKETRNEQFF. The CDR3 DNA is TGTGCCAGCAGTTTATGGGGTAAGGAGACGCGGAATGAGCAGTTCTTC. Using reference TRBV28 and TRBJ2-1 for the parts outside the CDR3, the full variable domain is DVKVTQSSRYLVKRTGEKVFLECVQDMDHENMFWYRQDPGLGLRLIYFSYDVKMKEKGDIPEGYSVSREKKERFSLILESASTNQTSMYLCASSLWGKETRNEQFFGPGTRLTVL.